The sequence of this T cell receptor (beta chain) was determined in a study of CD8+CD57+ T cells in acquired aplastic anemia. The CDR3 is made up of 14 amino acids. The V gene's germline CDR1 is SEHNR and CDR2 FQNEAQ (reference sequence). Regarding this clonotype: Germline and junction disagree at one end, which may indicate a read error.

Profiling of TCR beta VDJ combinations and CDR3 sequences used genomic DNA as template. TCRdb fed the reads into MiXCR, producing one record per CDR3 protein. Of 400,000 to 450,000 distinct CDR3 sequences listed, 65% to 80% are singletons. This TCR was recovered from a human donor in good health, serving as a control. The chain has TRBV7-9 and TRBJ1-3; D is unclear. The sequenced material came from sorted CD4+, CD8+, or CD8+CD57+ T cells (not recorded which) from PBMCs. In nucleotides, the CDR3 is TGCGCCAGCAGCACAGAGTCCAGTGGAAACACCTTATATTTT. This codes for CASSTESSGNTLYF.